This T cell receptor (beta chain) was profiled in a study of T cell responses to AZD1222 COVID-19 vaccine (dated by TCRdb to the early 2020s). Background for the entire study: TCR sequencing was performed for 233 trial participants, of whom about 210 were given two doses of AZD1222 and 26 were given two doses of MenACWY control vaccine. Trial participants were enrolled by age into subgroups of 18-55, 56-69 and 70-plus years, and 148, 28 and 57 TCR-sequenced participants, respectively, were included in these subgroups.

Inclusive of the bounding cysteine and phenylalanine, the CDR3 is 16 residues long. CDR3 DNA only is kept here, 48 bases in frame from base 1. The germline V gene (reference sequence) yields SEHNR for CDR1 and FQNEAQ for CDR2. The trim is 7 bases for V and 10 bases for J, with a gap of 23 bases between the germline ends. The CDR3 regions of human TCRbeta chains were subjected to immunosequencing. The original pipeline was this. TCRs in the repertoires were compared against a reference library of SARS-CoV-2-specific TCRs that had been generated with the MIRA antigen-specificity platform. Breadth was defined as the fraction of unique TCRs that were SARS-CoV-2-associated. Depth was defined as the fraction of total T cells that were SARS-CoV-2-associated. Using the MIRA data, each spike-specific TCR was mapped to the spike region that the TCR reacts to and placed in a CD4 or CD8 class. Log10-transformed breadth and depth values were compared by one-way ANOVA with Sidak's multiple comparisons tests. TCRdb took this table from immuneACCESS and kept in-frame rearrangements with V and J called. Such tables lack part of the clones; where checked against another copy, unresolved V genes explain under half of the gap, and the rest is unexplained. The V and J calls and clone size come from that table; D and trimming were worked out from the DNA. Recorded for this sample are about 75,000 clones; roughly 88% of them occurred a single time. More than 8% of the sample is held by the ten biggest clonotypes.

The time point label on this specimen signifies: about 28 days (+/-7) after the second vaccine dose. The sample's treatment or condition label, decoded: meningococcal conjugate vaccine given as trial control. The vaccinee samples were drawn from two UK trials, COV001 and COV002, one of which was a single-blind randomized controlled phase 2/3 trial testing AZD1222 (ChAdOx1 nCoV-19) in healthy adults. Trial participant PBMC samples were collected at day 0 and day 28 after the second dose for TCRbeta chain sequencing. Paper-wide results and their limitations: The whole spike protein was spanned by vaccine-associated CD4 TCRs, and dominant responses were seen in regions 160-218 and 743-854. Because no day 14 peak-response samples were available, repertoires were characterized only after the peak T cell response. A significant rise in spike-specific TCR breadth and depth was observed after two AZD1222 doses relative to day 0 and relative to MenACWY recipients. Conclusions about previously exposed vaccinees are limited, since just 5 or 6 AZD1222 recipients were seropositive for SARS-CoV-2 at baseline. Participants were mostly white British, with more females than males. The authors suggested clonal diversity may have been underestimated. In the small 56-69-year group, the increase in depth fell short of significance, most likely because of low power. Epitopes outside the regions mutated in the B.1.351 and B.1.1.7 variants were reportedly recognized by nearly half of the unique spike-specific TCRs.

Concerning this clone itself: The target of this receptor is not known. Base qualities are not recorded, but no much larger clone differs from it by a single base.

This sample comprised peripheral blood, obtained 28 days after the second dose of the MenACWY control vaccine. The rearranged chain carries TRBV7-9 and TRBJ1-6; D gene: possibly TRBD1, on 5 matching bases. This TCR derives from an adult who received the MenACWY meningococcal vaccine as a control. The bases read TGTGCCAGCATCCGTTTGGGGGAGGGCTGGGGGTCACCCCTCCACTTT. Its protein reads: CASIRLGEGWGSPLHF.